The 15 T cell receptor beta chains below come from one sample, sequenced in a study of blood T cell repertoires in COVID-19. Clones were sequenced by immunoSEQ multiplex PCR, and TCRdb holds only the in-frame ones, with some missing. Of roughly 350,000 clones in the sample, roughly 90% were seen once. The sample was peripheral blood. Every receptor here comes from a woman aged 45-65 years with active or convalescent COVID-19.

The V gene is TRBV6-5, the J gene TRBJ1-2, with TRBD1 matching over 9 bases. Trimming at V came to 4 bases and at J to 5 bases, leaving 8 bases not matched to a gene. Germline V gives CDR1 MNHEY, CDR2 SVGAGI. CDR3 length: 15 amino acids. The CDR3 reads CASSFPGQGMYGYTF. CDR3 DNA: TGTGCCAGCAGTTTCCCGGGACAGGGAATGTATGGCTACACCTTC.

The V and J genes are TRBV27 and TRBJ1-5, with D possibly TRBD1 on 5 matching bases. The CDR3 is 15 amino acids. V lost 2 bases, J lost 0 bases, and 8 bases lay in between. From germline, CDR1 is MNHEY and CDR2 SMNVEV (reference sequence). The CDR3, as DNA: TGTGCCAGCAGTTTAGGTGGACATAGCAATCAGCCCCAGCATTTT. Protein sequence: CASSLGGHSNQPQHF.

The rearrangement joins TRBV7-9 to TRBJ1-1; no clear D gene. V was cut by 0 bases and J by 5 bases, with 7 bases left in between. CDR1 is SEHNR and CDR2 is FQNEAQ in the germline V gene (reference sequence). CDR3 length: 13 amino acids. The CDR3 here is CASSLAPRTEAFF. The DNA for the CDR3 is TGTGCCAGCAGCTTAGCGCCGAGGACTGAAGCTTTCTTT.

The chain recombines TRBV12-5 with TRBJ2-1; D remains unclear. The CDR3 contains 14 residues. V dropped 7 bases and J dropped 3 bases, with 13 bases sitting between them. Germline V gene data show CDR1 as LGHNT and CDR2 as FRNRAP. CDR3 amino acids: CASAYHEDYNEQFF. The CDR3 nucleotides read TGTGCTAGTGCCTATCATGAAGACTACAATGAGCAGTTCTTC.

V and J are TRBV18 and TRBJ2-2, with 9 bases fitting TRBD1. The germline CDR1 and CDR2 sequences are KGHSH and LQKENI. The CDR3 contains 14 residues. Trimming cost V 4 bases and J 9 bases; bases outside gene matches: 6. The CDR3 coding sequence is TGTGCCAGCTCACGGGACAGGGAAGACCGGGAGCTGTTTTTT. It translates to CASSRDREDRELFF.

This sequence joins TRBV11-2 and TRBJ1-4; 7 bases line up with TRBD1. V gave up 5 bases and J gave up 0 bases; unmatched junction bases: 3. The germline V gene has CDR1 SGHAT and CDR2 FQNNGV. CDR3 length: 15 residues. In nucleotides, the CDR3 is TGTGCCAGCAGCCCGGGACAGTCAACTAATGAAAAACTGTTTTTT. Translating it yields CASSPGQSTNEKLFF.

The genes are TRBV7-9 and TRBJ1-1; TRBD1 might be the D (6 bases). This CDR3 contains 15 residues. The V gene lost 4 bases and the J gene lost 3 bases, with 15 bases spanning the gap. CDR1 and CDR2 (germline): SEHNR, FQNEAQ (reference sequence). This CDR3 reads CASSYEQGEDTEAFF. The CDR3 DNA is TGTGCCAGCAGCTACGAACAGGGTGAGGACACTGAAGCTTTCTTT.

The chain links TRBV29-1 to TRBJ1-1, with 8 nucleotides matching TRBD1. CDR1 SQVTM and CDR2 ANQGSEA come from the germline V gene. The CDR3 is 12 amino acids. V shed 4 bases and J 4 bases; nucleotides not matched to a gene: 2. CDR3 residues: CSVVQGGTEAFF. DNA of the CDR3: TGCAGCGTTGTACAGGGGGGCACTGAAGCTTTCTTT.

This chain connects TRBV27 to TRBJ2-7; a possible D gene is TRBD1 (6 bases). With 6 bases removed from V and 1 base from J, the gap between germline ends came to 13 bases. CDR1 MNHEY and CDR2 SMNVEV come from the germline V gene (reference sequence). This CDR3 has 14 amino acids. CDR3 DNA sequence: TGTGCCAGCAGACCCAGGGGATTATCCTACGAGCAGTACTTC. Translating gives CASRPRGLSYEQYF.

This clone was detected once. The chain has TRBV18 and TRBJ2-1; D possibly corresponds to TRBD2 (6 bases). V shed 5 bases and J shed 8 bases, with 13 bases lying between them. From germline, CDR1 is KGHSH and CDR2 LQKENI. The CDR3 is 13 amino acids. CDR3: CASSGRLVDEQFF. The CDR3 region has the DNA TGTGCCAGCTCAGGAAGACTAGTCGATGAGCAGTTCTTC.

This sequence joins TRBV5-4 and TRBJ1-2; 7 positions agree with TRBD1. Germline loops: CDR1 SGHNT, CDR2 YYREEE (reference sequence). J was trimmed by 0 bases and V by 6 bases; bases with no gene match: 11. The CDR3 is made up of 16 amino acids. The CDR3 reads CASTRRGTASNYGYTF. The CDR3 region has the DNA TGTGCCAGCACCCGCAGAGGGACAGCCTCTAACTATGGCTACACCTTC.

The rearrangement links TRBV6-2 or TRBV6-3 to TRBJ1-6; 8 bases fit TRBD1. V was pared by 6 bases and J by 11 bases, with 9 bases of the junction left unmatched. The germline CDR1 and CDR2 sequences are MNHEY and SVGEGT. The CDR3 consists of 14 residues. The CDR3 protein is CASSRGTGQTPLHF. The CDR3 nucleotides are TGTGCCAGCAGCAGAGGGACAGGACAAACACCCCTCCACTTT.

V and J are TRBV27 and TRBJ2-7; 13 bases align to TRBD2. From germline, CDR1 is MNHEY and CDR2 SMNVEV (reference sequence). The CDR3 loop spans 15 amino acids. Unmatched junction bases numbered 6, after V lost 3 bases and J lost 7 bases. The CDR3 protein is CASSFGTSGVVEQYF. CDR3 nucleotide sequence: TGTGCCAGCAGTTTTGGGACTAGCGGGGTGGTGGAGCAGTACTTC.

The chain recombines TRBV7-3 with TRBJ2-1; D is ambiguous. The germline V and J ends were trimmed by 1 base and 0 bases, with 7 bases remaining between them. The CDR3 is 15 amino acids. Germline CDR1 is SGHTA and CDR2 is FQGTGA. The CDR3 reads CASSLSDSSYNEQFF. In nucleotides, the CDR3 is TGTGCCAGCAGCTTAAGTGATAGCTCCTACAATGAGCAGTTCTTC.

This clone appeared once. The rearrangement links TRBV4-3 to TRBJ1-2, with 8 nucleotides matching TRBD1. The germline V gene has CDR1 LGHNA and CDR2 YSLEER. Trimming cost V 4 bases and J 0 bases; bases outside gene matches: 4. The CDR3 is made up of 15 amino acids. The chain's CDR3 is CASSRDRGSNYGYTF. The DNA of the CDR3 is TGCGCCAGCAGCCGCGACAGGGGCTCTAACTATGGCTACACCTTC.